This T cell receptor (beta chain) came from a study of blood T cell repertoires in COVID-19. Study as a whole: COVID-19 samples from acute and convalescent phases originated in the United States, Italy and Spain. PBMCs, B-cell-depleted T cells, or T cells were the source of the cDNA or gDNA that made up the material.

Source study methods: It was from reference gene primer amplification that nucleated cell counts were estimated. Produced via immunoSEQ multiplex PCR; TCRdb's table is partial and in-frame only. Clone size and the V and J calls come from that table; the DNA yielded D and trimming. The sample holds 150,000 to 200,000 clones, 80% to 85% seen once. Germline values: CDR1 SGHNT, CDR2 YYREEE (reference sequence). Trimming took 4 bases from V and 2 from J, leaving 10 bases between them. This CDR3 spans 14 amino acids. This receptor was taken from a human donor with acute or convalescent COVID-19. The donor label of this sample is uncertain. Sequencing was performed on peripheral blood. The chain has TRBV5-4 and TRBJ2-1, with a weak D call TRBD1 (6 bases). CDR3 amino acids: CASSVDRAYNEQFF. CDR3 nucleotide sequence: TGTGCCAGCAGCGTGGACAGAGCCTACAATGAGCAGTTCTTC.